The rows below give T cell receptor beta chains drawn from one sample of a study of control samples from healthy donors and cancer patients. TCRdb keeps only in-frame clones here, not all; method: immunoSEQ multiplex PCR. The repertoire holds 150,000 to 200,000 clones, about 93% seen once, with roughly 1.5% in the top ten. Sample: blood. These receptors were obtained from a man aged 18 to 29 in good health. CDR3s include the opening cysteine and the closing phenylalanine or tryptophan. The order of the fields is clone size, D gene, J gene, V gene, CDR3 DNA, CDR3 protein. D genes are given only for firm matches. Size is stated for part of the rows, as once, few or many counts, or as a class when the clone is expanded.

NA	NA	TRBJ2-1	TRBV25-1	TGTGCGGGAGGCGATGAGCAGTTCTTC	CAGGDEQFF
NA	NA	TRBJ1-5	TRBV10-3	TGTGCCATCAGTGTATCGGGGGCTGATCAGCCCCAGCATTTT	CAISVSGADQPQHF
NA	NA	TRBJ2-2	TRBV3-1/TRBV3-2	TGTGCCAGCAGCCAATTGGGCGGGGAGCTGTTTTTT	CASSQLGGELFF
NA	NA	TRBJ1-2	TRBV4-2	TGTGCCAGCAGCCAAGATCCTGGGACCCTCTATGGCTACACCTTC	CASSQDPGTLYGYTF
NA	TRBD1	TRBJ1-2	TRBV5-6	TGTGCCAGCAGCTTGGGACAGGGGGTTGGCTACACCTTC	CASSLGQGVGYTF
once	TRBD1	TRBJ2-7	TRBV29-1	TGCAGCGTTGACGGACAGGGTGGGACCTACGAGCAGTACTTC	CSVDGQGGTYEQYF
NA	NA	TRBJ1-6	TRBV7-9	TGTGCCAGCAGCGCCTCCTCCGGTGGGAGTTCACCCCTCCACTTT	CASSASSGGSSPLHF
NA	NA	TRBJ2-7	TRBV29-1	TGCAGCGTTGTTACCGCAGGTAGCTACGAGCAGTACTTC	CSVVTAGSYEQYF
NA	NA	TRBJ1-5	TRBV19	TGTGCCAGTACGGGGCATCGTGGTGATCAGCCCCAGCATTTT	CASTGHRGDQPQHF
NA	NA	TRBJ2-1	TRBV4-2	TGTGCCAGCAGCCAAGAAAATGGGGCGGTAATAGGTAATGAGCAGTTCTTC	CASSQENGAVIGNEQFF
once	TRBD1	TRBJ1-3	TRBV30	TGTGCCTTACAGGGGACTAGCTCTGGAAACACCATATATTTT	CALQGTSSGNTIYF
NA	NA	TRBJ2-7	TRBV7-9	TGTGCCAGCAGCCCCGGGATATTCTCCTACGAGCAGTACTTC	CASSPGIFSYEQYF
NA	NA	TRBJ2-7	TRBV6-5	TGTGCCAGCAGACTATTATATACGGGGTACGAGCAGTACTTC	CASRLLYTGYEQYF
NA	TRBD1	TRBJ1-2	TRBV5-1	TGCGCCAGCAGCTTGAGGGGACAGGGGATCTATGGCTACACCTTC	CASSLRGQGIYGYTF